What follows describes a single T cell receptor beta chain. Germline-derived CDR1 and CDR2 are MNHNY and SVGAGI (reference sequence). CDR3 length equals 11 residues. The V gene lost 2 bases and the J gene lost 8 bases, with 6 bases spanning the gap. TCRdb keeps only in-frame clones here, not all; method: immunoSEQ multiplex PCR. The sample has roughly 71,000 clones; more than 70% are singletons. The data are from a study of OX40 agonist ivuxolimab in advanced cancers. This clonotype was sampled from an adult with an advanced solid tumor such as melanoma, head and neck, liver or kidney cancer. The chain has TRBV6-6 and TRBJ1-1, with D hard to call. The sequencing used CD4+ or CD8+ T cells sorted from blood, collected in a trial of the OX40 agonist ivuxolimab. The CDR3 spells CASSYPGEAFF. CDR3 nucleotide sequence: TGTGCCAGCAGTTACCCCGGAGAAGCTTTCTTT.